This T cell receptor beta chain was sequenced during a study of T cell responses to AZD1222 COVID-19 vaccine. Profiling relied on immunoSEQ multiplex PCR, and the TCRdb table lists in-frame clones only, not all of them. This repertoire shows approximately 120,000 clones, approximately 89% found once; its top ten account for around 6.1%. The CDR3 is made up of 16 amino acids. V lost 3 bases, J lost 0 bases, and 4 bases stayed unmatched. CDR1 LGHDT and CDR2 YNNKEL come from the germline V gene (reference sequence). This clone turned up a few times. The chain couples TRBV3-1 (or the pseudogene TRBV3-2) to TRBJ2-7; 11 bases line up with TRBD2. The origin of this receptor is an adult in good health. The specimen comprised peripheral blood, sampled on day 0 of AZD1222 vaccination. The CDR3 DNA sequence: TGTGCCAGCAGCCAGGGACTAGCGGTTGTCTCCTACGAGCAGTACTTC. Its protein is CASSQGLAVVSYEQYF.